This T cell receptor (beta chain) appears in the sequencing data of a study of immune evolution from preneoplasia to lung adenocarcinoma. About the study: HLA loss of heterozygosity: approximately 7.5% AIS, about 15% MIA, about 30% ADC, none AAH. Regarding the study as a whole: Top clone share appeared to fall from AAH through AIS, MIA, adenocarcinoma.

The CDR3 length is 15 residues. Per germline, CDR1 LNHDA and CDR2 SQIVND (reference sequence). V lost 6 bases, J lost 5 bases, and 9 bases stayed unmatched. Patient tissue came from resections in Japan or China, 2014–2017. H&E slides confirmed each diagnosis, reviewed by two pathologists independently. This clone appeared a single time. Antigen specificity is unknown. Measured with immunoSEQ multiplex PCR; TCRdb has only the in-frame clones, and not every one. This sample has approximately 9,700 clones, with around 78% found just once. Sequencing input: FFPE minimally invasive lung adenocarcinoma tissue. The sequence came from a person aged 70 to 79 with lung adenocarcinoma. The chain couples TRBV19 to TRBJ1-5; 8 nucleotides match TRBD1. The CDR3 DNA reads TGTGCCAGTAGGCCGGGACAGGCCGACTATCAGCCCCAGCATTTT. Translation gives CASRPGQADYQPQHF.